This TCR beta chain was captured by sequencing in a study of prognosis after radiotherapy for stage I lung cancer. Turning to the study itself: Stage I non-small cell lung cancer patients were enrolled between April 2018 and early 2019. Median age was 74.5 years (roughly 50 to 84) among about 13 men and over five women. Adenocarcinoma occurred in twelve patients and squamous cell carcinoma in several.

This clonotype was seen at least ten times. Germline CDR1 and CDR2: MDHEN and SYDVKM. This CDR3 is built from 15 residues. V lost 7 bases, J lost 2 bases, and 17 bases lay in between. Genomic DNA provided the template from which TCR beta CDR3 was amplified by two-round multiplex PCR. Amplification in first-round PCR relied on primers specific to each TRBV and TRBJ gene. In TCRdb, the multiplex PCR reads were re-called with MiXCR into one record per CDR3 protein. This sample carries around 28,000 distinct CDR3 sequences, around half of them seen once, and the ten largest clones take about 15%. Source: PBMCs, taken before or after stereotactic body radiation therapy (not recorded which). V usage is TRBV28 and J usage is TRBJ1-2; D gene ambiguous. The clonotype was recovered from a donor over 45 with non-small cell lung cancer. As DNA, the CDR3 is TGTGCCAGCATTACCTCGGGCGGGAAGAACTATGGCTACACCTTC. Residues: CASITSGGKNYGYTF.